This T cell receptor beta chain was recorded in a study of OX40 agonist ivuxolimab in advanced cancers. Study at large: There were three patients with partial responses, one having hepatocellular carcinoma and two cutaneous melanoma. Study-wide results and caveats: CD4+ and CD8+ blood T cells expanded clonally by week 6 at 0.1 to 3.0 mg/kg.

There are 13 residues in the CDR3. Germline assignment: CDR1 SSHAT and CDR2 FNYEAQ (reference sequence). As concerns this clone: The antigen is not known. One junction end disagrees with the germline gene, perhaps due to a read error.

Assay used: immunoSEQ multiplex PCR; TCRdb lists only in-frame clones, some missing. The sample lists more than 80,000 clones; 90% to 95% were seen once. This sequence originates from an adult with an advanced solid tumor such as melanoma, head and neck, liver or kidney cancer. V gene TRBV7-7 combines with J gene TRBJ1-2, with D unresolved. Sequenced here: CD4+ or CD8+ T cells sorted from blood, sampled in a trial of the OX40 agonist ivuxolimab. The CDR3 protein is CASSLVGNYGYTF. The CDR3 region has the DNA TGTGCTAGCAGCTTAGTAGGGAACTATGGCTACACCTTC.